The source of this T cell receptor (beta chain) is a study of lymphopenia after photon versus proton radiotherapy. Sequencing used immunoSEQ multiplex PCR; TCRdb keeps in-frame clones, though not all of them. The sample contains roughly 23,000 clones, around nine tenths of which appear only once. Turning to this clone: No antigen is known for it.

CDR1 KGHSH and CDR2 LQKENI come from the germline V gene. The CDR3 is 15 amino acids. V lost 4 bases to trimming and J lost 6 bases, with 19 bases between them. The study, taken as a whole, reports: In patients who died, overall survival fell as post-nadir TCR diversity dropped more. Oligoclonal CD8+ Temra expansion after nadir drove photon patients' diversity drop.

The clonotype was recovered from a man older than 75 with esophageal cancer. The genes are TRBV18 and TRBJ2-7, with D unresolved. This specimen was peripheral blood, taken from a patient treated with proton-based radiotherapy. This CDR3 reads CASSLGIPTTSEQYF. The CDR3 DNA sequence: TGTGCCAGCTCACTAGGGATCCCCACGACCTCCGAGCAGTACTTC.